What follows describes a single T cell receptor (beta chain). As yet, its antigen is unknown. These data come from a study of T cell responses to AZD1222 COVID-19 vaccine. Timing groups of about 4 and about 12 weeks for second doses were pooled. Profiled with immunoSEQ multiplex PCR; TCRdb holds only in-frame clones, not every one. The sample holds approximately 120,000 clones; approximately 85% are singletons and the top ten take 3.5% to 4.5%. The germline V gene has CDR1 SNHLY and CDR2 FYNNEI. The CDR3 has 17 amino acids. V lost 7 bases and J lost 0; bases outside the gene matches: 7. Study conclusions and caveats: As reported, nearly half of all spike-specific TCRs target variant regions that are unmutated. After two AZD1222 doses, spike-specific TCR breadth and depth rose versus day 0.

This receptor was identified in an adult who received the AZD1222 COVID-19 vaccine. The rearrangement joins TRBV2 to TRBJ2-3, with 13 positions matching TRBD2. Sequenced here: peripheral blood, sampled 28 days after the second AZD1222 dose. The CDR3, as DNA: TGTGCCAGCACGGGACTAGCGGGGAGTGCTAGCACAGATACGCAGTATTTT. This codes for CASTGLAGSASTDTQYF.